This paragraph covers one TCR beta chain sequence. Measured with immunoSEQ multiplex PCR; TCRdb has only the in-frame clones, and not every one. The sample shows about 330,000 clones, around 90% of them seen only once. V shed 6 bases, J shed 6 bases, and the junction held 8 bases outside the gene matches. This CDR3 is 13 amino acids long. Germline loops: CDR1 MNHEY, CDR2 SVGAGI. The sample comes from a study of blood T cell repertoires in COVID-19. Study-level background: Samples came from the United States, Italy and Spain, spanning acute and convalescent COVID-19.

Ages ranged from about 18 to 90 years, with residence in approximately 25 US areas. Participants had their cohort set by participant-reported clinical history. The receptor comes from a woman aged 25 to 45 who had recovered from COVID-19. The sample was PBMCs or T cells enriched from blood (not recorded which). The rearrangement uses TRBV6-5 and TRBJ2-7; 7 positions agree with TRBD2. The CDR3 sequence is CASSASSGGEQYF. The CDR3 DNA reads as TGTGCCAGCAGCGCTTCGTCGGGGGGCGAGCAGTACTTC.